This T cell receptor (beta chain) was sequenced in a study of cytomegalovirus exposure and HLA in healthy donors (TCRdb year 2017). Study-wide context: According to a later analysis, one platform produced both the 110 or so validation repertoires and the 666 repertoires of the first cohort. The study aimed to test whether cataloging public T cell receptors could reveal signatures of past pathogen exposure. A separate validation cohort of 100 to 150 different subjects was used in addition to the 666-subject first cohort. To predict cytomegalovirus infection status, the study brought together high-throughput TCR immunosequencing, statistical association of individual TCRs with disease status, and machine learning.

What the work shows at the level of the full study, not this receptor alone: A few of the identified cytomegalovirus-associated TCR beta chains were confirmed in vitro to be specific for cytomegalovirus antigens. All 120 or so repertoires were used to score co-occurrence in the validation cohort in a later analysis, because that analysis had no HLA typing for the cohort. Across donors, most TCR sequences were observed very rarely, whereas some public TCRs were present in many individuals. Cytomegalovirus status was reported to be diagnosed by the classifier with high specificity and sensitivity in both the original and validation cohorts. Of the cluster scores, approximately 95% were above 0 in a later analysis, which found that TCRs clustered in the first cohort also tended to co-occur in the roughly 130 validation repertoires. The authors suggested that the approach could potentially be extended to other disease states and immunological phenotypes. In the study, approximately 160 TCR beta chains were listed as associated with cytomegalovirus.

To note about this clone: Its target antigen remains unknown. No base quality values were provided; no much bigger clone lies one nucleotide off.

The receptor library was made with the immunoSEQ multiplex PCR assay. Per the authors' processing: A statistical classification framework was built to diagnose cytomegalovirus status from the catalog of TCR beta chain sequences. Drawn from immuneACCESS, this table holds only the in-frame rearrangements with V and J called that TCRdb kept. Clones are partly lost; checked studies trace under half to an unresolved V gene and leave the rest unexplained. V and J calls plus clone size are reproduced from that table; the DNA served to infer D and trimming. The sample table contains 300,000 or so clones; only one count was recorded for 88% of them. Around 0.88% of the sample comes from the top ten. Separate from the approximately 670-subject first cohort, the validation cohort of 120 subjects was the group to which the donors belonged. CDR1 SGHRS and CDR2 YFSETQ are derived from the germline V gene. Reading from cysteine to phenylalanine, the CDR3 counts 13 amino acids. Only CDR3 DNA remains: 39 bases, in frame from the first base. V and J lose 1 base and 8 bases, and a span of 12 bases separates them.

The origin of this receptor is a man aged 25-40 years in good health and CMV-seronegative. The sequencing sample was made of PBMCs. Recombination joined TRBV5-1 with TRBJ1-2; a weak D assignment points to TRBD1 (5 bases agree). The CDR3 is CASSLYGREGYTF. The DNA sequence follows: TGCGCCAGCAGCTTGTACGGCAGGGAAGGCTACACCTTC.